The 2 T cell receptor beta chains below come from one sample, sequenced in a study of blood T cell repertoires in COVID-19 (dated by TCRdb to 2020 to 2021). The library was built by means of the immunoSEQ multiplex PCR assay. TCRdb retrieved this table from immuneACCESS and kept in-frame rearrangements only. Not all clones are present; in checked studies, unresolved V genes account for under half, and no reason is known for the remainder. This sample gives around 400,000 clones in total; roughly 90% of them show up just once. Roughly 0.86% of the sample is in the top ten clones. Sequencing was done on a sample of PBMCs or T cells enriched from blood (not recorded which). The receptors here all came from a woman between 40 and 50 years old who had been exposed to COVID-19.

The V call is TRBV19, the J call TRBJ1-5, with unresolved D. V gave up 7 bases and J gave up 0 bases, with 10 bases separating them. The CDR3 has 14 amino acids. In germline, CDR1 is LNHDA, CDR2 SQIVND (reference sequence). The CDR3 nucleotides read TGTGCCAGTACCAGAGGTTCTAGCAATCAGCCCCAGCATTTT. Its translation: CASTRGSSNQPQHF.

As to this clone: Other DNA sequences in this specimen translate into the identical CDR3. This chain's CDR3 is CASSHSSNQPQHF. CDR3 DNA sequence: TGTGCCAGCAGCCACAGTAGCAATCAGCCCCAGCATTTT. This rearrangement joins TRBV7-9 to TRBJ1-5; D ambiguous. The CDR3 is made up of 13 amino acids. The V and J ends lost 5 bases and 0 bases respectively, with 5 bases between them. Germline V gives CDR1 SEHNR, CDR2 FQNEAQ (reference sequence).